The rows below give T cell receptor beta chains drawn from one sample of a study of blood T cell repertoires in COVID-19. This table comes from immunoSEQ multiplex PCR, and its TCRdb copy is limited to in-frame clones, with some not included. The repertoire has a few hundred thousand clones, approximately 89% of them found once; the top ten carry about 9.2%. Sequences were obtained from peripheral blood. Receptors were obtained from a man aged 35 to 55 who had recovered from COVID-19. Each CDR3 is given without its conserved first and last residue. Size is stated for part of the rows, as once, few or many counts, or as a class when the clone is expanded.

j_call	v_call	clone_size	cdr3_aa
TRBJ1-1	TRBV7-2	NA	ASSPWGGPPVAF
TRBJ2-1	TRBV10-1	NA	ASSGWTEQF
TRBJ2-1	TRBV27	NA	ASSSRTGGVYNEQF
TRBJ2-1	TRBV5-1	NA	ASSGGWGNEQF
TRBJ2-3	TRBV9	NA	ASSVGSSRDTDTQY
TRBJ1-4	TRBV6-1	few	ASSETTGLSEKLF
TRBJ2-5	TRBV14	NA	ASSQDLGQGETQY
TRBJ2-2	TRBV21-1	NA	ASSKARQPGSGTGELF
TRBJ1-5	TRBV5-8	once	ASSSRGIGTQSNQPQH
TRBJ2-7	TRBV2	NA	ASSLYQGASYEQY
TRBJ2-1	TRBV7-2	NA	ASSLDDAGGNEQF
TRBJ2-7	TRBV25-1	NA	ASSDNFYEQY
TRBJ2-7	TRBV19	NA	ATNRASGSYEQY
TRBJ1-1	TRBV23-1	few	ASSQPDRRQKEF
TRBJ2-1	TRBV9	NA	ASSPHNEQF
TRBJ2-5	TRBV5-6	NA	ASSLGGTQETQY
TRBJ1-5	TRBV7-8	NA	ASSLDGTNQPQH
TRBJ2-2	TRBV10-1	NA	ASRQGVTGELF
TRBJ2-7	TRBV14	NA	ASSPGLAGWYEQY
TRBJ2-1	TRBV12-5	NA	ASGLLPPQGREQF
TRBJ2-7	TRBV25-1	NA	ASNPGQWPYEQY
TRBJ2-1	TRBV9	NA	ASSVGDYLTYNEQF
TRBJ2-7	TRBV7-3	few	ASSPDREFNYEQY
TRBJ2-1	TRBV9	NA	ASSVDSGGGQF
TRBJ2-7	TRBV15	NA	ATSTNRGAYEQY
TRBJ2-5	TRBV19	NA	ASSRRYQETQY
TRBJ2-7	TRBV14	NA	ASSQEMRRRAERTRDYEQY
TRBJ1-4	TRBV18	NA	ASSPPPAGKILF
TRBJ1-6	TRBV5-4	NA	ASSSKDRDPGSPLH
TRBJ1-1	TRBV6-5	NA	ASSYSDSNTEAF
TRBJ1-3	TRBV6-6	NA	ASAGRASTSGNTIY
TRBJ2-1	TRBV7-9	NA	ATGGVNNEQF
TRBJ2-5	TRBV7-6	NA	ASSKQETQY
TRBJ2-5	TRBV19	NA	ASSIAPGTRIQETQY
TRBJ1-1	TRBV7-9	NA	ASSDSGGMNTEAF
TRBJ1-2	TRBV5-4	NA	ASSSGGNGYT
TRBJ1-6	TRBV5-4	NA	ASSPDREYNSPLH
TRBJ2-2	TRBV6-5	NA	ASSYVGRGTGELF
TRBJ1-6	TRBV14	once	ASSQDKQKNSPLH
TRBJ1-1	TRBV15	NA	ATSRDPEGTEAF
TRBJ1-1	TRBV11-3	NA	ASSLGQGNTEAF
TRBJ2-7	TRBV6-6	once	ASSGVKDEQY
TRBJ1-5	TRBV12-5	few	ASGLVPASGPQPQH
TRBJ1-2	TRBV7-9	few	ASSLARDRGYYGYT
TRBJ2-5	TRBV6-6	NA	ASSRTNTGETQY
TRBJ1-5	TRBV15	NA	ATSREGRVRQPQH
TRBJ1-1	TRBV7-2	few	ASSPRWANTEAF
TRBJ2-1	TRBV6-1	NA	ASSERRGSYNEQF
TRBJ2-7	TRBV7-9	NA	ASSLPTGDSYEQY
TRBJ1-2	TRBV5-6	NA	ASSFFAPRGEAYYGYT